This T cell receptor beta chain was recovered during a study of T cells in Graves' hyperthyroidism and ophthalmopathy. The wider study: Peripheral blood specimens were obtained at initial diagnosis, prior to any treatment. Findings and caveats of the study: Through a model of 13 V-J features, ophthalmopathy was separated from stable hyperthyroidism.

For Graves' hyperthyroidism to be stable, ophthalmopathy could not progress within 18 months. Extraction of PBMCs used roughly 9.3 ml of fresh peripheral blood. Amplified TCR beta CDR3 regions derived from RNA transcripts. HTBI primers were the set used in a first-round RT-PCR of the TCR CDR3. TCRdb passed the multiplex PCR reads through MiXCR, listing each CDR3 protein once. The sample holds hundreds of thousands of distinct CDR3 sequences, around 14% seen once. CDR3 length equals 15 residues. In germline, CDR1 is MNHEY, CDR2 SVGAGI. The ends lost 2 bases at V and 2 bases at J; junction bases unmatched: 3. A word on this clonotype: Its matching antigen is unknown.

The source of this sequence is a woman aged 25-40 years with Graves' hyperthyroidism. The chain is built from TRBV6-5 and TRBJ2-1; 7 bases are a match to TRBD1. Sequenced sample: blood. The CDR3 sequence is CASSYGQATYNEQFF. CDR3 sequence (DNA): TGTGCCAGCAGTTACGGACAGGCGACCTACAATGAGCAGTTCTTC.